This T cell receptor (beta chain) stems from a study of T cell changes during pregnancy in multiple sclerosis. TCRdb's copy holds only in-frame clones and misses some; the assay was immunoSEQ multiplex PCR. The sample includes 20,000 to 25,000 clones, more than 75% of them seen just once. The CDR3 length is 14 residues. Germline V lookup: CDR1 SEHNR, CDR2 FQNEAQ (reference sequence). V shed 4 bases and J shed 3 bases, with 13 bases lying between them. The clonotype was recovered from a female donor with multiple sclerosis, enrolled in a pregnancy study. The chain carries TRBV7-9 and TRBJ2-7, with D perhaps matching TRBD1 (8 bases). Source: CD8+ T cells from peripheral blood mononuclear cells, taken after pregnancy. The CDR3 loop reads CASSSTGGGYEQYF. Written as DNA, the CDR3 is TGTGCCAGCAGCTCAACAGGGGGGGGCTACGAGCAGTACTTC.